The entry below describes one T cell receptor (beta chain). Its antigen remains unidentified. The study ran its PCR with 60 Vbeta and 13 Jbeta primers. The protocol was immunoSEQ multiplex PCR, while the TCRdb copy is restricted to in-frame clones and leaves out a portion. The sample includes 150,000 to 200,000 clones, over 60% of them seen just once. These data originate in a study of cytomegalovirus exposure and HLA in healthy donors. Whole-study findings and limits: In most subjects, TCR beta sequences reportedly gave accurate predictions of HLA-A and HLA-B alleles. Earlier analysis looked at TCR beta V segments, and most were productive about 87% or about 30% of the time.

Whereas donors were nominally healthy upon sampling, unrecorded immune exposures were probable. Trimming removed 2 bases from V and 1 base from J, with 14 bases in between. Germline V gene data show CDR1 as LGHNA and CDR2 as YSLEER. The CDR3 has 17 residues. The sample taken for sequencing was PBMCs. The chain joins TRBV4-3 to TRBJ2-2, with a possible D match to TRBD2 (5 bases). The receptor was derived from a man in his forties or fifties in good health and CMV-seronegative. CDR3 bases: TGCGCCAGCAGCCAAACTACTAGTTCCCTGAACACCGGGGAGCTGTTTTTT. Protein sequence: CASSQTTSSLNTGELFF.